This T cell receptor (beta chain) was identified during a study of blood T cells in healthy people across ages. Study conclusions and caveats: The study found more naive CD4+ cells and higher diversity in long-lived than aged donors. Diversity of TCR beta per million T cells declined in a roughly linear way with age.

Worth noting for this clonotype: Its antigen is still unknown.

For the second PCR, which ran for about 7 to 12 cycles, a sample-barcoded 5' primer and a J-beta primer mix were used. TCRdb re-called the 5' RACE reads with MiXCR, one entry per CDR3 protein. The data show just over 800,000 distinct CDR3 sequences, approximately 65% seen once. Germline loops: CDR1 LGHDT, CDR2 YNNKEL (reference sequence). Trimming removed 4 bases from V and 14 bases from J; junction bases left unmatched: 9. The CDR3 covers 13 residues. The J gene is TRBJ2-1, the V gene TRBV3-1; TRBD2 agrees at 9 bases. The clonotype originates from a young man in good health. The sample taken for sequencing was blood. The CDR3 sequence: CASSRYAGTSKFF. The CDR3 DNA reads as TGTGCCAGCAGCCGATACGCCGGGACTAGCAAGTTCTTC.